This section outlines one T cell receptor beta chain sequence together with its context. Its specific antigen is unknown. There are no base qualities to consult, and no much larger clone falls within one base. From the cysteine up to the phenylalanine, the CDR3 has a length of 14 residues. Here the CDR3 DNA is all that survives: 42 bases in frame from base 1. At the junction V is shortened by 0 bases and J by 6 bases, with 14 bases in between. The germline V gene provides CDR1 SQVTM and CDR2 ANQGSEA. The sample comes from a study of cytomegalovirus exposure and HLA in healthy donors (dated by TCRdb to about 2017). Study-wide context: In an earlier analysis of about 560 of the donors, 276 Gb of sequence data and 117 million unique TCR beta sequences from about 179 million T cells were reported. All discovery cohort repertoires had been generated on a single sequencing platform. Using immunosequencing, the study profiled T cell repertoires from roughly 650 subjects and related those repertoires to cytomegalovirus serostatus. The study aimed to test whether cataloging public T cell receptors could reveal signatures of past pathogen exposure. High-throughput TCR immunosequencing, statistical association of individual TCRs with disease status, and machine learning were combined to predict cytomegalovirus infection status. Rather than using new phenotypic data, the later analysis identified candidate immune exposures from TCR beta sequences and from how often those sequences occurred across donors. The number of donors typed differed by locus, with roughly 629-640 for A, B, C, DRB1 and DQB1, more than 500 for DQA1, 600 to 610 for DPA1, and some 440 for DPB1. Besides the first cohort of more than 650 subjects, a separate validation cohort made up of 120 or so different subjects was used. A later genetic analysis took genome-wide SNP genotypes for about three fifths of the roughly 700 donors and used that subset as a discovery cohort. A later analysis re-analyzed previously published TCR beta repertoires from 500 to 700 donors and added high-resolution HLA genotyping to study TCR occurrence patterns. Donor age, sex, ethnicity and CMV serostatus were compiled together with the repertoire data. Approximately 300 gigabases of sequencing data and 70 million to 95 million unique TCR sequences made up an early release that covered 640 HLA-typed donors. HLA typing included class I and class II loci at four-digit resolution. To decide whether each TCR beta V gene segment behaved as functional or pseudogenic, an earlier analysis of approximately 620 of the donors relied on high-throughput TCR beta sequencing. Among the roughly 390 genotyped donors, around 81% belonged to the genetic ancestry cluster associated with self-reported Caucasian donors. Across 398 genotyped donors of the cohort, an average of approximately 200,000 unique TCR beta nucleotide sequences per donor were sequenced, and around 20% of those sequences were non-productive. About five DR-DQ haplotypes were treated as single units for association and clustering because of strong linkage in the cohort. Summary of the overall study and its limitations: The authors suggested that the approach could potentially be extended to other disease states and immunological phenotypes. Several of the top co-occurrence clusters appeared to be linked to parvovirus B19, influenza, CMV and Epstein-Barr virus, according to a later analysis. In a later analysis, 16,951 TCR beta sequences were associated with specific HLA alleles at a false discovery rate of 0.05. In an earlier analysis of fewer than 750 of the donors, most TCR beta V segments were observed in productive rearrangements about 90% or about 30% of the time, broadly matching IMGT annotations. An association between a missense DCLRE1C variant and V-gene and J-gene trimming of TCR beta chains was found in a later genetic analysis and replicated in an independent cohort. Linkage disequilibrium might explain the correlated functional status among segregating V segments, but an unknown experimental factor could not be ruled out. A cluster of highly shared sequence variants was judged likely to represent a technical artifact of the sequencing pipeline. Strong co-occurrence of HLA alleles, especially DR and DQ, made assigning TCR associations to individual alleles difficult. A total of about 180 TCR beta chains were listed by the study as associated with cytomegalovirus. Only TCR beta chains were sequenced in this cohort, and the absence of alpha or paired-chain data limited detectable features. Most CMV-associated TCR beta chains appeared to be HLA-restricted in a later analysis, and the HLA associations seemed to be driven largely by CMV exposure. A further reported finding was that TCR beta sequences accurately predicted the HLA-A and HLA-B alleles for most subjects in the first cohort. Roughly uniform sequencing depth across donors was assumed in presence/absence analyses, although this assumption may not hold. Most TCR sequences were seen in very few donors, while some public TCRs were found in many individuals. A few of the identified cytomegalovirus-associated TCR beta chains were confirmed in vitro to be specific for cytomegalovirus antigens. A later analysis found that TCR association rates varied across HLA loci, with DRB1 alleles showing the most associated TCRs and HLA-C alleles the fewest. The earlier analysis of 587 of the donors excluded roughly 17 rarely observed V segments, including chromosome 9 orphons, because counts were too low. Because some donors lacked HLA typing at each locus, the association tests relied only on the typed subset. A later analysis found that HLA-associated TCR beta chains were more clonally expanded and had lower generation probabilities than equally common non-associated chains. For the cohort, immune exposure information was limited to CMV serostatus. Compared with the roughly 710-donor mean, donors in an Asian-associated ancestry cluster had fewer N-insertions in productive TCRs, according to a later genetic analysis. The classifier was reported to diagnose cytomegalovirus status with high specificity and sensitivity in both the original and validation cohorts. Some IMGT-functional V segments, including TRBV6-2 and TRBV6-3, could not be distinguished by the 87-base-pair reads and were therefore excluded.

In total, roughly 670 healthy bone marrow donors made up the cohort. All cohort members were sampled while nominally healthy, although unrecorded immune exposures were likely present. The donor tested CMV seropositive and was one of the 289 seropositive cohort members. A peripheral blood sample was collected from each donor, and TCR beta sequencing was performed on peripheral blood mononuclear cells. The Qiagen DNeasy Blood Extraction Kit was used to extract genomic DNA from the blood cell samples. Libraries were prepared through the immunoSEQ multiplex PCR assay. For the multiplex PCR, a mixture combining 60 forward primers for TCR Vbeta segments and 13 reverse primers for TCR Jbeta segments was used. Amplification of the CDR3 region of rearranged TCR beta genes was performed with a multiplex PCR assay on genomic DNA. Amplified TCR beta libraries were sequenced as 87-base-pair reads on the Illumina HiSeq System. In the paper's pipeline: A later analysis tallied about 77 million unique TCR beta chains across the 666 repertoires, and approximately 12 million of those chains were shared by two or more donors. Raw reads were error-corrected and collapsed into unique sequences with a nearest-neighbor algorithm that merged closely related sequences to remove PCR and sequencing errors. Alignment of CDR3 sequences to IMGT reference sequences was used to assign V, D and J gene segments. Each retained sequence needed at least a six-nucleotide match to both a V gene segment and a J gene segment. A rearrangement counted as productive if the CDR3 had no stop codons and remained in frame with V and J, and every other rearrangement counted as non-productive. Following IMGT convention, CDR3 was defined as the stretch from the second conserved V-encoded cysteine up to the conserved J-encoded phenylalanine. In an earlier analysis of more than 550 of the donors, sequences lacking an unambiguous match to a single V gene segment were excluded. In an earlier analysis of several hundred of the donors, V segments were called functional above 56.7% productive rearrangements and were called segregating when the between-donor standard deviation exceeded 5%. A statistical classification framework was built for diagnosing cytomegalovirus status from the catalog of TCR beta chain sequences. V and J gene assignment, in a later analysis, came from comparing TCR nucleotide sequences with IMGT/GENE-DB human TR gene sequences. Using the TCRdist pipeline, a later analysis assigned CDR3 sequences along with most-parsimonious VDJ recombination scenarios. In a later analysis, each TCR beta chain was defined by its CDR3 amino acid sequence together with its V-gene family, and reads lacking a unique V-gene family were excluded. To address suspected cross-contamination and a sequencing artifact, a later analysis removed 592 highly shared, low-generation-probability nucleotide sequences. For each public chain, a later analysis derived a clonal expansion index from normalized ranks of inferred template counts within each repertoire. In a later analysis, generation probabilities were computed with a VDJ recombination model fitted to out-of-frame rearrangements, and the resulting probabilities were checked against IGoR. Hypergeometric tests were used in a later analysis to score TCR-TCR, TCR-HLA and TCR-CMV co-occurrence, with a repertoire-size bias correction applied to the TCR pairs. A later analysis estimated false discovery rates by permuting HLA or CMV assignments 20 times. In a later analysis, co-occurring TCRs were grouped using DBSCAN, with TCRdist sequence similarity added in when clustering inside HLA-allele-positive subsets. For co-occurrence clustering, repertoires with fewer than 30,000 or more than 120,000 public chains were excluded, along with five or six repertoires with anomalous nucleotide sharing. TCRdb provides this immuneACCESS table in a form limited to in-frame rearrangements. Some clones are lacking; in checked studies, under half of them reflect an unresolved V gene, and why the rest are absent is not known. D and trimming were read from the DNA, whereas the V and J calls and clone size are those reported in that table. This sample gives about 120,000 clones in total; 60% to 80% of them show up just once. Roughly 15% of the sample rests with the top ten.

The receptor was isolated from a man aged 50 to 59 in good health and CMV-seropositive. Sequences were obtained from PBMCs. The chain employs TRBV29-1 and TRBJ1-2; the best D guess is TRBD1, with 6 bases matching. The DNA reads TGCAGCGTTGAAGATTTAGACAGGCATAATGGCTACACCTTC. Its protein is CSVEDLDRHNGYTF.